The 28 T cell receptor beta chains listed next were all sequenced from one sample in a study of regulatory T cells in long-lasting Graves disease. Both iRepertoire HTBI primers and Arm-PCR of CDR3 regions were used to build the TCR beta libraries. TCRdb reprocessed the multiplex PCR reads with MiXCR, giving one entry per CDR3 protein. The table includes under 450,000 distinct CDR3 sequences, around 20% detected once. Time point denoted: persistent/refractory GD, antithyroid drugs over 5 years with positive TRAb. Researchers made the TCR library from RNA that was extracted from PBMCs. The sample in question was peripheral blood mononuclear cells (PBMCs), obtained when the disease was refractory, from a patient treated with antithyroid drugs. These receptors were collected from a female donor with Graves disease.

The chain employs TRBV6-2 or TRBV6-3 and TRBJ2-1, with D perhaps assigned TRBD1 or TRBD2 (5 bases each). The CDR3 sequence is 13 residues long. Germline assignment: CDR1 MNHEY and CDR2 SVGEGT. Between the trimmed V and J ends, which lost 4 bases and 9 bases, there was a span of 13 bases. The CDR3 sequence is CASSSRLGGEQFF. CDR3 nucleotide sequence: TGTGCCAGCAGTTCCCGACTTGGGGGTGAGCAGTTCTTC.

The table lists this clonotype with a few counts. The CDR3 loop is CASSPRTSGSGGDEQYF. DNA for the CDR3: TGTGCCAGCTCACCGAGGACTAGCGGGAGCGGTGGGGACGAGCAGTACTTC. The chain carries TRBV18 and TRBJ2-7; 13 nucleotides match TRBD2. CDR3 size: 17 residues. The J segment lost 5 bases and the V segment lost 3 bases, leaving 10 bases of the junction unmatched. CDR1 is KGHSH, CDR2 LQKENI, per germline.

This clonotype came up a few times. This chain connects TRBV27 to TRBJ1-1; the match to TRBD1 covers 9 bases. Unmatched junction bases numbered 14, after V lost 6 bases and J lost 6 bases. The CDR3 extends over 16 amino acids. CDR1 MNHEY and CDR2 SMNVEV come from the germline V gene (reference sequence). The CDR3 spells CASRQSVPTGGSEAFF. In DNA form, the CDR3 reads TGTGCCAGCAGACAGAGTGTCCCGACAGGGGGGTCTGAAGCTTTCTTT.

This clonotype was detected ten times or more. The chain employs TRBV2 and TRBJ1-5; no clear D. V was shortened by 3 bases and J by 5 bases, with 11 bases between the two germline ends. CDR3 length: 14 residues. Germline V gene data show CDR1 as SNHLY and CDR2 as FYNNEI. The CDR3 coding sequence is TGTGCCAGCAGTGACGGGCAGGACCATCAGCCCCAGCATTTT. It translates to CASSDGQDHQPQHF.

The sample holds many counts of this clonotype. The rearrangement links TRBV5-1 to TRBJ2-7; D remains unclear. This CDR3 is 13 amino acids long. CDR1 and CDR2 from the germline V gene are SGHRS and YFSETQ. Trimming pared 3 bases from V and 7 bases from J, leaving 14 bases between. The CDR3 region is CASSSGQSGEQYF. Here the CDR3 DNA reads TGCGCCAGCAGCTCAGGCCAGTCCGGGGAGCAGTACTTC.

This clonotype was found a few times. The chain uses TRBV7-2 and TRBJ1-2, with D possibly matching TRBD1 (6 bases). Per the germline V gene, CDR1 is SGHTA and CDR2 is FQGNSA. Trimming stripped 5 bases from V and 8 bases from J, with 30 bases between. The CDR3 is made up of 18 amino acids. CDR3 sequence reads: CASSLTSAVEIGGSGYTF. In DNA, the CDR3 is TGTGCCAGCAGCCTTACTAGCGCGGTCGAGATAGGGGGGTCGGGCTACACCTTC.

This clonotype was observed at least ten times. The genes are TRBV7-3 and TRBJ2-5, with 8 bases matching TRBD2. After removal of 8 bases from V and 4 bases from J, the junction contained 6 bases not matched to a gene. The germline gives CDR1 SGHTA, CDR2 FQGTGA. The length of the CDR3 is 13 residues. The CDR3 DNA reads TGTGCCAGCTCGGGGGGGCGCGGAGAGACCCAGTACTTC. This translates into CASSGGRGETQYF.

This clonotype was seen a few times. This rearrangement joins TRBV20-1 to TRBJ1-5, with 8 bases matching TRBD1. This CDR3 spans 15 amino acids. V shed 3 bases, J shed 0 bases, and the junction held 4 bases outside the gene matches. CDR1 is DFQATT and CDR2 is SNEGSKA in the germline V gene (reference sequence). CDR3 amino acids: CSASETGASNQPQHF. DNA for the CDR3: TGCAGTGCTAGCGAGACAGGGGCTAGCAATCAGCCCCAGCATTTT.

Of note for this clonotype: Since a much larger clone is just one base distant, this may be a read error. The gene calls are TRBV30 and TRBJ1-1; no definite D call. Germline values: CDR1 GTSNPN, CDR2 SVGIG (reference sequence). The CDR3 length is 13 residues. For the CDR3, the DNA is TGTGCCTGGGCGGGTCGCGGGAACACTGAAGCTCTCTTT. Translation: CAWAGRGNTEALF. The complete variable domain, with remaining parts taken from reference TRBV30 and TRBJ1-1, reads SQTIHQWPATLVQPVGSPLSLECTVEGTSNPNLYWYRQAAGRGLQLLFYSVGIGQISSEVPQNLSASRPQDRQFILSSKKLLLSDSGFYLCAWAGRGNTEALFGQGTRLTVV.

This clonotype was found many times. The rearrangement joins TRBV6-1 to TRBJ1-5; 12 bases match TRBD1. V trimming: 8 bases; J trimming: 5 bases; junction bases outside the gene matches: 4. From germline, CDR1 is MNHNS and CDR2 SASEGT. The CDR3 has 14 amino acids. CDR3 coding DNA: TGTGCCAGCGCGGGACAGGGGGCCTATCAGCCCCAGCATTTT. Translation: CASAGQGAYQPQHF.

The CDR3: CASSSPGQSSIGYTF. As DNA, the CDR3 is TGTGCCAGCAGCTCACCGGGGCAGAGTTCTATCGGCTACACCTTC. The chain combines TRBV7-2 with TRBJ1-2; TRBD1 is a possible D gene (5 bases). V dropped 4 bases and J dropped 8 bases, with 20 bases sitting between them. The CDR3 extends over 15 amino acids. In germline, CDR1 is SGHTA, CDR2 FQGNSA.

This clonotype showed up just a few times. The genes are TRBV29-1 and TRBJ2-7, with a weak D call TRBD1 (6 bases). V lost 8 bases to trimming and J lost 6 bases, with 23 bases between them. This CDR3 is built from 14 residues. Germline V gene data show CDR1 as SQVTM and CDR2 as ANQGSEA. The CDR3 protein is CSIQGKGDWAEQYF. The CDR3 DNA follows: TGCAGCATACAGGGAAAGGGCGATTGGGCCGAGCAGTACTTC.

The V call is TRBV19, the J call TRBJ2-5, with a possible D match to TRBD1 (5 bases). Germline assignment: CDR1 LNHDA and CDR2 SQIVND (reference sequence). Trimming pared 2 bases from V and 1 base from J, leaving 8 bases between. This CDR3 comprises 14 residues. CDR3 coding DNA: TGTGCCAGTAGTATACGTGACAGCCAAGAGACCCAGTACTTC. This sequence encodes CASSIRDSQETQYF.

This clonotype has more than one count but fewer than ten. A read error may account for a junction end that differs from germline. The chain couples TRBV30 to TRBJ2-7, with D tentatively TRBD1 (6 bases). Per the germline V gene, CDR1 is GTSNPN and CDR2 is SVGIG (reference sequence). This CDR3 contains 12 residues. The CDR3 coding sequence is TGTGCCTGGAGTGAAGGAACAGGGAAGATGAACTTC. Protein product: CAWSEGTGKMNF.

In its sample, this clonotype was seen a few times. The rearrangement links TRBV20-1 to TRBJ1-5; the match to TRBD1 covers 10 bases. The trim removed 3 bases at V and 0 bases at J, leaving 5 bases unmatched. The CDR3 sequence is 16 residues long. Per germline, CDR1 DFQATT and CDR2 SNEGSKA (reference sequence). CDR3 in amino acids: CSARDRGDYSNQPQHF. The CDR3 DNA reads as TGCAGTGCTAGGGACAGGGGGGACTATAGCAATCAGCCCCAGCATTTT.

This clonotype was observed many times. CDR3 nucleotide sequence: TGTGCCACCAGTGCGGGAACTTTGAACACTGAAGCTTTCTTT. Its protein product is CATSAGTLNTEAFF. J is TRBJ1-1 and V is TRBV24-1; D not resolved. Germline CDR1 KGHDR, CDR2 SFDVKD. V was clipped by 5 bases and J by 0 bases, with 9 bases between them. The CDR3 is 14 amino acids.

In regard to this clonotype: This sequence may be a read error, since a much larger clone differs from it by one base. The V and J genes are TRBV28 and TRBJ1-1, with a possible D match to TRBD1 (5 bases). The germline V and J ends were trimmed by 6 bases and 5 bases, with 13 bases remaining between them. This CDR3 comprises 13 residues. The V gene's germline CDR1 is MDHEN and CDR2 SYDVKM. The CDR3 DNA reads TGTGCCAGCAGGTCCGCTGGGGGGACTGAAGCTTTCTTT. Its protein product is CASRSAGGTEAFF.

This clonotype was seen at least ten times. The gene calls are TRBV28 and TRBJ2-4; D not certain. This CDR3 has 13 amino acids. Trimming pared 6 bases from V and 0 bases from J, leaving 6 bases between. Looked up from germline, CDR1 is MDHEN and CDR2 is SYDVKM. This CDR3 is CASRAVAKNIQYF. CDR3 bases: TGTGCCAGCAGAGCAGTAGCCAAAAACATTCAGTACTTC.

This clonotype was seen only a few times. The chain carries TRBV15 and TRBJ2-7; D is ambiguous. The germline V and J ends were trimmed by 0 bases and 1 base, with 7 bases remaining between them. CDR3 length: 14 amino acids. The germline CDR1 and CDR2 sequences are LNHNV and YYDKDF (reference sequence). The CDR3 loop reads CATSRDLVSYEQYF. The CDR3 DNA reads TGTGCCACCAGCAGAGATTTGGTATCCTACGAGCAGTACTTC.

The V call is TRBV20-1, the J call TRBJ2-5, with TRBD1 as a possible D gene (6 bases). The CDR3 contains 14 residues. V gave up 6 bases and J gave up 5 bases, with 19 bases separating them. CDR1 and CDR2 (germline): DFQATT, SNEGSKA (reference sequence). CDR3 sequence reads: CSAQGPGVVETQYF. In nucleotides, the CDR3 is TGCAGTGCCCAGGGGCCAGGGGTCGTGGAGACCCAGTACTTC.

This clonotype was counted only a few times. The chain couples TRBV19 to TRBJ1-1; TRBD1 matches at 7 bases. This CDR3 is 16 amino acids long. Germline trimming cut 8 bases from V and 0 bases from J; bases unmatched to any gene: 12. CDR1 and CDR2 (germline): LNHDA, SQIVND (reference sequence). The CDR3 spells CASSQGWGSLNTEAFF. The CDR3, as DNA: TGTGCCAGTTCACAGGGGTGGGGGTCTCTGAACACTGAAGCTTTCTTT.

A few counts support this clonotype. The chain is built from TRBV11-2 and TRBJ1-1, with D unclear. The CDR3 consists of 14 residues. The ends were cut back, 5 bases at V and 1 base at J, with 11 bases in the middle. Germline V gene data show CDR1 as SGHAT and CDR2 as FQNNGV. The CDR3 DNA is TGTGCCAGCAGCAGGACGGGTGAGAACACTGAAGCTTTCTTT. Protein product: CASSRTGENTEAFF.

At least ten counts were recorded for this clonotype. The genes are TRBV28 and TRBJ1-2; 8 bases agree with TRBD1. Looked up from germline, CDR1 is MDHEN and CDR2 is SYDVKM. This CDR3 comprises 13 residues. J lost 4 bases, V lost 10 bases, and 8 bases had no gene match. The CDR3 DNA reads TGTGCCATCGCCGGACAGGGACTCTATGGCTACACCTTC. Protein: CAIAGQGLYGYTF.

There are many counts of this clonotype. The chain couples TRBV28 to TRBJ1-1, with 8 bases matching TRBD1. Trimming removed 3 bases from V and 5 bases from J; junction bases left unmatched: 11. Germline loops: CDR1 MDHEN, CDR2 SYDVKM. This CDR3 is 16 amino acids long. CDR3 in DNA: TGTGCCAGCAGTTTCGATATCGGCAGGGGGCTTACTGAAGCTTTCTTT. This sequence encodes CASSFDIGRGLTEAFF.

This clonotype was seen repeatedly, ten times or more. The gene calls are TRBV28 and TRBJ2-5, with TRBD2 matching over 10 bases. Germline V CDR1 and CDR2: MDHEN, SYDVKM. There are 15 residues in the CDR3. V gave up 6 bases and J gave up 4 bases; unmatched junction bases: 8. In DNA form, the CDR3 reads TGTGCCAGCAGAGTAGGGCTAGCGGGAGTAGAGACCCAGTACTTC. Its protein is CASRVGLAGVETQYF.

This clonotype came up a few times. The chain joins TRBV5-1 to TRBJ1-2, with TRBD1 matching over 10 bases. Germline lookup yields CDR1 SGHRS and CDR2 YFSETQ. The V segment lost 1 base and the J segment 1 base; nucleotides outside the gene matches: 10. The CDR3 totals 18 residues. CDR3 DNA sequence: TGCGCCAGCAGCTTGAGTATTTGGAGGGACAGGGGTAACTATGGCTACACCTTC. Protein sequence: CASSLSIWRDRGNYGYTF.

This clonotype was observed a few times. The J gene is TRBJ1-1, the V gene TRBV3-1, with D uncertain. Deletions cut 1 base from V and 4 bases from J, with 10 bases between. The CDR3 contains 14 residues. CDR1 LGHDT and CDR2 YNNKEL come from the germline V gene (reference sequence). CDR3 sequence reads: CASSQVRGSTEAFF. DNA of the CDR3: TGTGCCAGCAGCCAAGTAAGAGGGAGCACTGAAGCTTTCTTT. Full variable domain (outside the CDR3, taken from reference TRBV3-1 and TRBJ1-1): DTAVSQTPKYLVTQMGNDKSIKCEQNLGHDTMYWYKQDSKKFLKIMFSYNNKELIINETVPNRFSPKSPDKAHLNLHINSLELGDSAVYFCASSQVRGSTEAFFGQGTRLTVV.

This clonotype showed up just once. The V call is TRBV12-3 or TRBV12-4, the J call TRBJ2-5; maybe TRBD1 (6 bases). V was shortened by 6 bases and J by 4 bases, with 18 bases between the two germline ends. CDR3 length: 15 amino acids. The CDR3 DNA reads as TGTGCCAGCAGCCCGTCGCTACGGGACATAGAGACCCAGTACTTC. It codes for CASSPSLRDIETQYF.